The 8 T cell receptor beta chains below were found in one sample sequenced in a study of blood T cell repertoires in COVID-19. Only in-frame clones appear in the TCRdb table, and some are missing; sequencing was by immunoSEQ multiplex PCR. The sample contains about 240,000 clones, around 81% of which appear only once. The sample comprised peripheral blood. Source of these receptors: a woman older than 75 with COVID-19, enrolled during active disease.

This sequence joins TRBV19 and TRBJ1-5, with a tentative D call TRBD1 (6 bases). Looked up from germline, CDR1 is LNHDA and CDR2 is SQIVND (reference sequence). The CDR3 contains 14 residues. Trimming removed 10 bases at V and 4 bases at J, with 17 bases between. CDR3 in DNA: TGTGCCACCATGGAGGACAGAGGGAATCAGCCCCAGCATTTT. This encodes CATMEDRGNQPQHF.

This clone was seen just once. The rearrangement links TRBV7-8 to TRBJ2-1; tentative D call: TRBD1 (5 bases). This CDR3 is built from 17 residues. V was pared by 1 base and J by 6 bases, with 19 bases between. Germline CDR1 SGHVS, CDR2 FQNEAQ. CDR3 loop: CASSLVNPGMKGNEQFF. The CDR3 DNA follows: TGTGCCAGCAGCTTAGTTAATCCAGGGATGAAGGGCAATGAGCAGTTCTTC.

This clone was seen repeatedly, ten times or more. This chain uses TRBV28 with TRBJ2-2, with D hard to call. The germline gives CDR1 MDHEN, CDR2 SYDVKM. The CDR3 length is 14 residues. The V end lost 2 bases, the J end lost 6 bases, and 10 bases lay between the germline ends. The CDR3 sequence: CASSLGGRPGELFF. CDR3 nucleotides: TGTGCCAGCAGTTTAGGCGGCCGACCCGGGGAGCTGTTTTTT. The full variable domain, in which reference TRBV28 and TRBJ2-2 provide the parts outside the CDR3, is DVKVTQSSRYLVKRTGEKVFLECVQDMDHENMFWYRQDPGLGLRLIYFSYDVKMKEKGDIPEGYSVSREKKERFSLILESASTNQTSMYLCASSLGGRPGELFFGEGSRLTVL.

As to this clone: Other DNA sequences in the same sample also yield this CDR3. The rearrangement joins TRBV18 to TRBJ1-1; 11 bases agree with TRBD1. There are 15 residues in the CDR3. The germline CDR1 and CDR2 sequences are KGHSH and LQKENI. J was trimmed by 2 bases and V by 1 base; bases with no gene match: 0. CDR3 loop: CASSPRTGGNTEAFF. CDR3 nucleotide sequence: TGTGCCAGCTCACCACGGACAGGGGGCAACACTGAAGCTTTCTTT.

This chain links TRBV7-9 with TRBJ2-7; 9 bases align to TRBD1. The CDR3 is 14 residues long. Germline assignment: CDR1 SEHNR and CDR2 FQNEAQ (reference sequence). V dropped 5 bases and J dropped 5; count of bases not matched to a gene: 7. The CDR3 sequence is CASSAGTGSHEQYF. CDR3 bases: TGTGCCAGCAGCGCCGGGACAGGGTCCCACGAGCAGTACTTC.

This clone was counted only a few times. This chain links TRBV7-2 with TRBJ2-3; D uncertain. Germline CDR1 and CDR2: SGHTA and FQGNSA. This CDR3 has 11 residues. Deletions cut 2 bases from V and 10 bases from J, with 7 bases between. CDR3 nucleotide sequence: TGTGCCAGCAGCTTAAAAAGCGCGCAGTATTTT. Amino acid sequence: CASSLKSAQYF. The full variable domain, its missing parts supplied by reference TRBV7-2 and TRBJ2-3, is GAGVSQSPSNKVTEKGKDVELRCDPISGHTALYWYRQSLGQGLEFLIYFQGNSAPDKSGLPSDRFSAERTGGSVSTLTIQRTQQEDSAVYLCASSLKSAQYFGPGTRLTVL.

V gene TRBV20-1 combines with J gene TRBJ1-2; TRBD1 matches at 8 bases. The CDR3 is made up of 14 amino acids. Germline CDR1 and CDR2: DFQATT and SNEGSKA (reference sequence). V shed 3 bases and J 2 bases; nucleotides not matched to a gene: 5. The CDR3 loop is CSASETGVNYGYTF. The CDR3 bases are TGCAGTGCTAGTGAGACAGGGGTGAACTATGGCTACACCTTC.

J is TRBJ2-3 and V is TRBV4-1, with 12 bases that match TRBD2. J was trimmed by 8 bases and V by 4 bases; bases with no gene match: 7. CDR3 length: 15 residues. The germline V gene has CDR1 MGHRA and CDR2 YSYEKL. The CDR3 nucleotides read TGCGCCAGCAGCCGAGGACTAGCGGGGAGGGGTACGCAGTATTTT. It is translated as CASSRGLAGRGTQYF.